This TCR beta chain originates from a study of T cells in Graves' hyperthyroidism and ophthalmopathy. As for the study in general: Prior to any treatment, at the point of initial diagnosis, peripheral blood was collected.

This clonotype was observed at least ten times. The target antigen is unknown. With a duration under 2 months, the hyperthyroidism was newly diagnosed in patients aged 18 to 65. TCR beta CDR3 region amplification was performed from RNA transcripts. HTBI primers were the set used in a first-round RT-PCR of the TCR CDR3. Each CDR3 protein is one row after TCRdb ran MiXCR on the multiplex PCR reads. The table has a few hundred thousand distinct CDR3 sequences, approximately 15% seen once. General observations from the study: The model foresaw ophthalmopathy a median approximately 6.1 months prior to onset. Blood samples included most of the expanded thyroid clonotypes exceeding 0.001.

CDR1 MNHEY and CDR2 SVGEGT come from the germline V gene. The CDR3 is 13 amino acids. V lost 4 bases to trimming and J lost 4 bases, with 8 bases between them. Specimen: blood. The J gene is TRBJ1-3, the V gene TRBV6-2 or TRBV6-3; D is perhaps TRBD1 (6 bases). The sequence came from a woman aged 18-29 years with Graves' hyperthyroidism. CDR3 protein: CASSLDSGNTIYF. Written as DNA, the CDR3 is TGTGCCAGCAGTTTGGACAGCGGAAACACCATATATTTT.